This TCR beta chain is from a study of post-analysis software for immune sequencing data. With respect to this clonotype: Its antigen is unknown.

Study-wide results and caveats: TRBV5-6, TRBV5-1 and TRBV20-1 were among four to six TRBV segments more frequent in patients than controls.

The CDR3 runs to 14 residues. Germline lookup yields CDR1 SGDLS and CDR2 YYNGEE. Trimming pared 2 bases from V and 0 bases from J, leaving 9 bases between. Unique molecular identifiers tagged the TCR beta cDNA libraries. TCRdb redid the calling of the PCR reads with MiXCR, one entry per CDR3 protein. The data contain 750,000 to 950,000 distinct CDR3 sequences, about 57% of them singletons. The chain combines TRBV9 with TRBJ2-7; TRBD1 might be the D (5 bases). The specimen sequenced was blood. This clonotype was obtained from a girl aged 5 to 17 with multiple sclerosis. CDR3 nucleotide sequence: TGTGCCAGCAGCGTCTCAGGGCGCTCCTACGAGCAGTACTTC. This encodes CASSVSGRSYEQYF.